The 10 T cell receptor beta chains reported below all come from one sample, sequenced in a study of T cells after yellow fever vaccination. TCRdb re-called the 5' RACE reads with MiXCR, one entry per CDR3 protein. The sample has 500,000 to 700,000 distinct CDR3 sequences; roughly 21% are singletons. The material was PBMCs, obtained 15 days after the yellow fever booster vaccination. All receptors come from a man aged 30 to 39 who received the YFV17D yellow fever vaccine.

In DNA, the CDR3 is TGCGCCAGCAGGTCTCGACAGGGCTCAGATACGCAGTATTTT. Translated: CASRSRQGSDTQYF. The gene calls are TRBV5-1 and TRBJ2-3, with 7 bases aligning to TRBD1. The CDR3 sequence is 14 residues long. Losses at the gene ends were 5 bases for V and 4 bases for J; bases not matched to a gene: 7. Germline CDR1 SGHRS, CDR2 YFSETQ.

This clonotype was seen only a few times. This chain's CDR3 is CASSLGAGVSYEQYF. The CDR3, as DNA: TGTGCCAGCAGTTTAGGGGCGGGAGTCTCCTACGAGCAGTACTTC. The rearrangement links TRBV12-3 or TRBV12-4 to TRBJ2-7; TRBD2 aligns across 7 bases. CDR3 size: 15 residues. Trimming took 1 base from V and 0 from J; bases not matched to a gene: 3.

This clonotype has a count of ten or more. A junction boundary mismatches the germline segment, possibly from a read error. The V call is TRBV5-1, the J call TRBJ2-5, with 11 nucleotides matching TRBD2. CDR3 length: 14 residues. Germline V gene lookup returns CDR1 SGHRS and CDR2 YFSETQ. For the CDR3, the DNA is TGTGCCAGCAGCCTAGCGGGAGGAGAAGAGACCCAGTACTTC. The encoded protein is CASSLAGGEETQYF.

V is TRBV10-2 and J is TRBJ2-3; D gene ambiguous. V was cut by 5 bases and J by 6 bases, with 9 bases left in between. CDR1 and CDR2 (germline): WSHSY, SAAADI. The CDR3 has 12 residues. CDR3 DNA sequence: TGCGCCAGCAGTAAGGCGTGGGATACGCAGTATTTT. It encodes CASSKAWDTQYF.

The chain recombines TRBV4-2 with TRBJ1-2, with D possibly being TRBD1 (6 bases). V was trimmed by 1 base and J by 2 bases, leaving 8 bases between them. CDR1 and CDR2 (germline): LGHNA, YNFKEQ. The CDR3 spans 14 residues. The chain's CDR3 is CASSQAGANYGYTF. The DNA of the CDR3 is TGTGCCAGCAGCCAAGCGGGGGCCAACTATGGCTACACCTTC.

The V and J genes are TRBV7-3 and TRBJ2-7; tentative D call: TRBD1 (6 bases). The germline V and J ends were trimmed by 1 base and 3 bases, with 13 bases remaining between them. Germline V gene sequence: CDR1 SGHTA, CDR2 FQGTGA. CDR3 length: 15 amino acids. CDR3 nucleotide sequence: TGTGCCAGCAGCTTAAGTCCAGGGGTCGTCTACGAGCAGTACTTC. This encodes CASSLSPGVVYEQYF. Together with reference TRBV7-3 and TRBJ2-7, the CDR3 gives the full variable domain: GAGVSQTPSNKVTEKGKYVELRCDPISGHTALYWYRQSLGQGPEFLIYFQGTGAADDSGLPNDRFFAVRPEGSVSTLKIQRTERGDSAVYLCASSLSPGVVYEQYFGPGTRLTVT.

V usage is TRBV11-3 and J usage is TRBJ1-2, with D hard to call. V dropped 3 bases and J dropped 2 bases, with 13 bases sitting between them. The CDR3 consists of 15 residues. Looked up from germline, CDR1 is SGHNT and CDR2 is YENEEA. The CDR3 sequence: CASSFNRASNYGYTF. The CDR3, as DNA: TGTGCCAGCAGCTTTAATAGGGCATCCAACTATGGCTACACCTTC.

This clonotype turned up a few times. At one end, the junction sequence differs from germline, possibly due to a read error. The chain recombines TRBV6-6 with TRBJ2-7; no definite D call. CDR1 and CDR2 (germline): MNHNY, SVGAGI (reference sequence). The CDR3 covers 12 residues. The CDR3 loop is CASSYLLEEQYF. The CDR3 nucleotides are TGTGCCAGCAGCTACTTACTCGAGGAGCAGTACTTC.

J is TRBJ1-1 and V is TRBV9, with D possibly matching TRBD1 (5 bases). The V end lost 0 bases, the J end lost 7 bases, and 13 bases lay between the germline ends. The length of the CDR3 is 14 residues. Germline-derived CDR1 and CDR2 are SGDLS and YYNGEE. CDR3 bases: TGTGCCAGCAGCGTAGTAGTTGCGACAGATGAAGCTTTCTTT. It translates to CASSVVVATDEAFF. Together with reference TRBV9 and TRBJ1-1, the CDR3 gives the full variable domain: DSGVTQTPKHLITATGQRVTLRCSPRSGDLSVYWYQQSLDQGLQFLIQYYNGEERAKGNILERFSAQQFPDLHSELNLSSLELGDSALYFCASSVVVATDEAFFGQGTRLTVV.

The chain joins TRBV14 to TRBJ2-2; D possibly uses TRBD1 or TRBD2 (6 bases each). Germline CDR1 SGHDN, CDR2 FVKESK. V lost 5 bases, J lost 5 bases, and 12 bases lay in between. This CDR3 contains 14 residues. The CDR3 protein is CASSKQGGTGELFF. The CDR3 region has the DNA TGTGCCAGCAGCAAACAGGGAGGAACCGGGGAGCTGTTTTTT.